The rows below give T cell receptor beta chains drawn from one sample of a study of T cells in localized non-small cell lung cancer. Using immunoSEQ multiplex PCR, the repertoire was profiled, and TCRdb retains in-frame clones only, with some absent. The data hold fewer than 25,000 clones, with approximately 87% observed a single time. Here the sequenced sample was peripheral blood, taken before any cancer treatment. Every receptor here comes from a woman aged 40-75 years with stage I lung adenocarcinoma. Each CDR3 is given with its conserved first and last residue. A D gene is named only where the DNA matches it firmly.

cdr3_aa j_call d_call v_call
CASSLGQVGDGYTF TRBJ1-2 . TRBV5-1
CASSQDRETSGSNEQFF TRBJ2-1 TRBD2 TRBV14
CASSEPTGAYEQYF TRBJ2-7 TRBD1 TRBV25-1
CASRGIGQPINIQYF TRBJ2-4 . TRBV6-5
CASSLSHQGGSWEAFF TRBJ1-1 . TRBV5-4
CSVEDGTGSYEQYF TRBJ2-7 TRBD1 TRBV29-1
CSVSGTDHYEQYF TRBJ2-7 TRBD1 TRBV29-1
CASSLETPQRNEQYF TRBJ2-7 . TRBV18
CASRQPGLEWNEQFF TRBJ2-1 . TRBV5-1
CASSLRTGGSHGYTF TRBJ1-2 TRBD1 TRBV7-8
CASSLVAGLGETQYF TRBJ2-5 . TRBV7-9
CASSSERRDTQYF TRBJ2-3 . TRBV5-4
CASSRQPGQNYEQYF TRBJ2-7 TRBD1 TRBV19
CASSENDRDFIGYTF TRBJ1-2 TRBD1 TRBV6-1
CASSGSGELFF TRBJ2-2 . TRBV25-1
CATSRVMLGSSYEQYF TRBJ2-7 . TRBV15
CASSFGGQTNIGELFF TRBJ2-2 . TRBV14
CASSLGVGSRLAKNIQYF TRBJ2-4 . TRBV7-3
CASSLQASNQPQHF TRBJ1-5 . TRBV4-3
CASSVRQGDPDTQYF TRBJ2-3 TRBD1 TRBV9
CASSPPRGGGNEQFF TRBJ2-1 TRBD2 TRBV5-4
CSVLYSGNTIYF TRBJ1-3 . TRBV29-1
CASSTVLSTYAMNTEAFF TRBJ1-1 . TRBV28
CASSVPSGAGELFF TRBJ2-2 . TRBV6-5
CASSSGTAGNTIYF TRBJ1-3 TRBD1 TRBV27
CASSQDFEDRTYNEQFF TRBJ2-1 . TRBV4-1
CAVKTGVGALRGYTF TRBJ1-2 . TRBV10-3
CASSQDGGTGDSPLHF TRBJ1-6 TRBD1 TRBV4-1
CASSLKTISSSGGPDTQYF TRBJ2-3 TRBD2 TRBV18
CASEVGDQETQYF TRBJ2-5 . TRBV7-2
CATSRDRGASLQYF TRBJ2-3 . TRBV15
CASRAGAYGYTF TRBJ1-2 . TRBV7-8
CASSGGYTEAFF TRBJ1-1 . TRBV28
CASSEAVNRVWGRADSPLHF TRBJ1-6 . TRBV2
CAISDLGGGQNNSPLHF TRBJ1-6 . TRBV10-3
CASSPTTGKWEKLFF TRBJ1-4 TRBD1 TRBV18